This T cell receptor beta chain was found in a study of blood T cell repertoires in COVID-19. Study overall: PBMCs, B-cell-depleted T cells, or T cells were the source of the cDNA or gDNA that made up the material.

Profiling relied on immunoSEQ multiplex PCR, and the TCRdb table lists in-frame clones only, not all of them. The sample carries about 270,000 clones, approximately 90% recorded once. CDR3 length: 15 residues. Losses at the gene ends were 3 bases for V and 7 bases for J; bases not matched to a gene: 11. The V gene's germline CDR1 is GTSNPN and CDR2 SVGIG (reference sequence). This chain connects TRBV30 to TRBJ2-7; 11 bases map to TRBD2. The receptor was isolated from a woman aged 35 to 49 with acute COVID-19. Input material: PBMCs or T cells enriched from blood (not recorded which). This CDR3 is CAWRGTSGQSGEQYF. For the CDR3, the DNA is TGTGCCTGGAGAGGGACTAGCGGACAATCGGGAGAGCAGTACTTC. The full variable domain, its missing parts supplied by reference TRBV30 and TRBJ2-7, is SQTIHQWPATLVQPVGSPLSLECTVEGTSNPNLYWYRQAAGRGLQLLFYSVGIGQISSEVPQNLSASRPQDRQFILSSKKLLLSDSGFYLCAWRGTSGQSGEQYFGPGTRLTVT.